Listed below are T cell receptor beta chains from one sample, sequenced in a study of blood T cell repertoires in COVID-19. Measured with immunoSEQ multiplex PCR; TCRdb has only the in-frame clones, and not every one. Among 60,000 or so clones listed, 82% were seen once. Sequencing used peripheral blood. These TCRs come from a human donor in a cohort sampled during active COVID-19. The CDR3 runs from the conserved cysteine through the conserved F or W. Fields, in order: CDR3 protein, CDR3 DNA, V gene, CDR3 length, D gene, clone size, J gene. D genes are given only for firm matches. Some rows mark clone size as missing; the rest say once, few, many or name a class of expanded clone.

CDR3: CASSLARARTGELFF
DNA: TGTGCCAGCAGCCTAGCCAGGGCAAGGACCGGGGAGCTGTTTTTT
V: TRBV13
length: 15
D: NA
size: NA
J: TRBJ2-2

CDR3: CASIDRGYQPQHF
DNA: TGTGCCAGCATCGACAGGGGTTATCAGCCCCAGCATTTT
V: TRBV6-5
length: 13
D: TRBD1
size: NA
J: TRBJ1-5

CDR3: CASSQNSQETQYF
DNA: TGTGCCAGCAGCCAGAACTCCCAAGAGACCCAGTACTTC
V: TRBV3-1/TRBV3-2
length: 13
D: NA
size: NA
J: TRBJ2-5

CDR3: CASRTGQNNSPLHF
DNA: TGTGCCAGCAGAACGGGACAGAATAATTCACCCCTCCACTTT
V: TRBV6-6
length: 14
D: TRBD1
size: NA
J: TRBJ1-6

CDR3: CASSYLAGGTDTQYF
DNA: TGTGCCAGCAGTTATTTGGCGGGGGGCACAGATACGCAGTATTTT
V: TRBV6-6
length: 15
D: TRBD2
size: NA
J: TRBJ2-3

CDR3: CASSVAPASGSYEQYF
DNA: TGTGCCAGCAGCGTAGCTCCGGCTAGCGGCTCCTACGAGCAGTACTTC
V: TRBV9
length: 16
D: TRBD2
size: NA
J: TRBJ2-7

CDR3: CASSQGHRDTDTQYF
DNA: TGTGCCAGCAGCCAGGGACACAGGGACACAGATACGCAGTATTTT
V: TRBV5-8
length: 15
D: NA
size: NA
J: TRBJ2-3

CDR3: CASSLGEAREGPQHF
DNA: TGCGCCAGCAGCTTGGGGGAGGCCCGAGAGGGGCCCCAGCATTTT
V: TRBV5-1
length: 15
D: NA
size: NA
J: TRBJ1-5

CDR3: CASSPGQREKETQYF
DNA: TGTGCCAGCTCACCGGGGCAAAGGGAAAAAGAGACCCAGTACTTC
V: TRBV18
length: 15
D: NA
size: NA
J: TRBJ2-5

CDR3: CASRIRTGSNEKLFF
DNA: TGTGCCAGCAGGATCCGGACAGGGTCTAATGAAAAACTGTTTTTT
V: TRBV6-5
length: 15
D: TRBD1
size: NA
J: TRBJ1-4

CDR3: CASSYERGGRDTQYF
DNA: TGTGCCAGCAGTTACGAGAGGGGGGGGCGGGATACGCAGTATTTT
V: TRBV6-2/TRBV6-3
length: 15
D: NA
size: NA
J: TRBJ2-3

CDR3: CASSSSQGAQGNEQFF
DNA: TGCGCCAGCAGCTCCTCCCAGGGGGCGCAGGGGAATGAGCAGTTCTTC
V: TRBV5-1
length: 16
D: TRBD1
size: few
J: TRBJ2-1

CDR3: CASSKNRGRDYEQYF
DNA: TGTGCCAGCAGCAAAAACAGGGGACGGGACTACGAGCAGTACTTC
V: TRBV2
length: 15
D: TRBD1
size: once
J: TRBJ2-7

CDR3: CASSRQGNTEAFF
DNA: TGTGCCAGCAGCCGACAGGGGAACACTGAAGCTTTCTTT
V: TRBV5-5
length: 13
D: TRBD1
size: few
J: TRBJ1-1

CDR3: CASSLYSGGNTGELFF
DNA: TGCGCCAGCAGCTTGTATAGCGGGGGGAACACCGGGGAGCTGTTTTTT
V: TRBV5-1
length: 16
D: TRBD2
size: once
J: TRBJ2-2

CDR3: CASTKRNTGELFF
DNA: TGTGCCAGTACCAAGCGGAACACCGGGGAGCTGTTTTTT
V: TRBV19
length: 13
D: NA
size: many
J: TRBJ2-2

CDR3: CASSEEGGPGDTQYF
DNA: TGTGCCAGCAGTGAGGAGGGGGGGCCGGGAGATACGCAGTATTTT
V: TRBV6-1
length: 15
D: NA
size: few
J: TRBJ2-3

CDR3: CASSQATDTQYF
DNA: TGTGCCAGCAGCCAAGCAACAGATACGCAGTATTTT
V: TRBV3-1/TRBV3-2
length: 12
D: NA
size: NA
J: TRBJ2-3

CDR3: CASFPTGKQKNNEQFF
DNA: TGTGCCAGCTTTCCGACAGGAAAACAGAAGAACAATGAGCAGTTCTTC
V: TRBV27
length: 16
D: NA
size: NA
J: TRBJ2-1

CDR3: CAISESLRLHQPQHF
DNA: TGTGCCATCAGTGAGTCGTTACGCCTACATCAGCCCCAGCATTTT
V: TRBV10-3
length: 15
D: NA
size: NA
J: TRBJ1-5

CDR3: CASSSATGVVTEAFF
DNA: TGTGCCAGCAGCTCCGCCACAGGGGTGGTCACTGAAGCTTTCTTT
V: TRBV28
length: 15
D: TRBD1
size: once
J: TRBJ1-1

CDR3: CATSRVELAGKLFF
DNA: TGTGCCACCAGCAGAGTTGAATTGGCGGGAAAACTGTTTTTT
V: TRBV15
length: 14
D: NA
size: NA
J: TRBJ1-4